The present entry profiles one T cell receptor (beta chain) with its context. Its specificity is not known. The record originates from a study of cytomegalovirus exposure and HLA in healthy donors. General observations from the study: The classifier reportedly diagnosed cytomegalovirus status with high sensitivity and specificity. In vitro assays verified that a few CMV-associated chains recognized CMV antigens specifically. The tendency of first-cohort TCR clusters to co-occur in the 120 or so validation repertoires emerged from a later analysis.

It was the 120-subject validation cohort, separate from the roughly 700-subject first cohort, to which the donors belonged. There are 14 residues in the CDR3. Germline-derived CDR1 and CDR2 are SNHLY and FYNNEI. The V gene lost 8 bases and the J gene lost 0 bases, with 13 bases spanning the gap. Sequenced by immunoSEQ multiplex PCR; TCRdb stores in-frame clones only, minus some. The data contain roughly 220,000 clones, around 80% of them singletons. The sequenced material came from PBMCs. The gene calls are TRBV2 and TRBJ1-2; D is unclear. The source is a woman in her twenties or thirties in good health and CMV-seropositive. The CDR3 sequence: CASGGRHTNYGYTF. CDR3 coding DNA: TGTGCCAGCGGAGGGCGGCACACTAACTATGGCTACACCTTC.